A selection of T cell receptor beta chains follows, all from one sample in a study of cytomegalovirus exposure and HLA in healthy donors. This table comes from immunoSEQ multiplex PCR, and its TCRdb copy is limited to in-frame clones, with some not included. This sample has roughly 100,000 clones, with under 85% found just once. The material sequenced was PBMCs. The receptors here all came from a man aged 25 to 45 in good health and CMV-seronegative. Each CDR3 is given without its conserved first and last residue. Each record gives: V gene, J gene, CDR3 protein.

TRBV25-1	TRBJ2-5	ASSSGEETQY
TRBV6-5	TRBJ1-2	ASSNGGYGYT
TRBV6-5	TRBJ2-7	ASSSWDRTYEQY
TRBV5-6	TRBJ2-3	ASSPSPGDRADTQY
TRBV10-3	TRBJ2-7	AISVGRDRAYEQY
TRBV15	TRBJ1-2	ATSTEGARTGYT
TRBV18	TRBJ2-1	ASSPSRGNEQF
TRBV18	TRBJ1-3	ASSPTGAGNTIY
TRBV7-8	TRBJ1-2	ASSRVGQGLYGYT
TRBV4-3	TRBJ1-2	ASSQDGLYRGLYYGYT
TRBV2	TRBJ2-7	ASSAQGLTAYEQY
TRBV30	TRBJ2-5	AWSGGLSETQY
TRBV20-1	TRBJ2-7	SSAETYEQY
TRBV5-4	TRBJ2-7	ASSSRDRGLPSYEQY
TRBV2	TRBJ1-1	ASRKTGGTEAF
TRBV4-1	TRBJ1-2	ASSQEVRSATKGYT
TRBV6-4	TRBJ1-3	ASRRRTVGTSWSGNTIY
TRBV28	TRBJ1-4	ASSRPTGGREKLF
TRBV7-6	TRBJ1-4	ASSLDRGGEKLF
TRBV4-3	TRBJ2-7	ASSPRWSQGYSYEQY
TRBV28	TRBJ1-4	ASTPMIRVNEKLF
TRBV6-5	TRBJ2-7	ASSRGLARIYEQY
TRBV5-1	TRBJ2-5	ASSLRDQETQY
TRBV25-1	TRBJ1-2	ASSDPGHSYGYT
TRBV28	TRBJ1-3	ASTAPGSGNTIY
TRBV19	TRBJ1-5	ASSIWADNQPQH
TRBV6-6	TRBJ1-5	ATLGGGGNQPQH
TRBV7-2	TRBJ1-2	ASSLATGNYGYT
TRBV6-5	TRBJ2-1	ASSYGQGPYNEQF
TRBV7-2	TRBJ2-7	ASSLLTGVYEQY
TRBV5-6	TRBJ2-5	ASRWDRGRGEQY
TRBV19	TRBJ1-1	ASSINRDTEAF
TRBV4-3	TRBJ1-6	ASSQDGPVGTLH
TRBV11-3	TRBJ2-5	ASSLGRGGETQY
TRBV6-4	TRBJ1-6	ASGTDDNSPLH
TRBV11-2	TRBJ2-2	ATHRVRNTGELF
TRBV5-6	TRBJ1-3	ASSPGQGSGNTIY
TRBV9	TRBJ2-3	ASSGPKRERWADTQY
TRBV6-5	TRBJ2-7	ASTAGTSTIEEQY
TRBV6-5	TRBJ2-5	ASTGTPTRQETQY
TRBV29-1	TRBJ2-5	SGNGGEEETQY
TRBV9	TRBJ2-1	ASSAAGTAYNEQF
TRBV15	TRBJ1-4	ATSRDRGREGKLF
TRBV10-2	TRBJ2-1	ASRSRGGEENEQF
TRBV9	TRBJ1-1	ASSVSQVVSTEAF
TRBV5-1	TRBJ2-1	ASSRTSGYNEQF
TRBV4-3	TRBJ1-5	ASSQDTGSDQPQH
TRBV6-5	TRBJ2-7	ASSYTPREGAYEQY
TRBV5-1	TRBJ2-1	ASRGGTAGGTNEQF
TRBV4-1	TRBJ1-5	ASSRQANSNQPQH
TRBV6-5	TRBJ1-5	ASSSLSNQPQH
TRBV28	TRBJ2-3	ASTGTNTQY
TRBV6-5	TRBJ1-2	ASGADPTT
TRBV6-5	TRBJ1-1	ASSYSGQGTEAF
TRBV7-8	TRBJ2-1	ASSGEGLAGLYNEQF
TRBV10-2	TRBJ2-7	ASSTGYEQY
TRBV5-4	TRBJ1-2	ASSLAGGGYT
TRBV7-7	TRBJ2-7	ASSLDRGEQY